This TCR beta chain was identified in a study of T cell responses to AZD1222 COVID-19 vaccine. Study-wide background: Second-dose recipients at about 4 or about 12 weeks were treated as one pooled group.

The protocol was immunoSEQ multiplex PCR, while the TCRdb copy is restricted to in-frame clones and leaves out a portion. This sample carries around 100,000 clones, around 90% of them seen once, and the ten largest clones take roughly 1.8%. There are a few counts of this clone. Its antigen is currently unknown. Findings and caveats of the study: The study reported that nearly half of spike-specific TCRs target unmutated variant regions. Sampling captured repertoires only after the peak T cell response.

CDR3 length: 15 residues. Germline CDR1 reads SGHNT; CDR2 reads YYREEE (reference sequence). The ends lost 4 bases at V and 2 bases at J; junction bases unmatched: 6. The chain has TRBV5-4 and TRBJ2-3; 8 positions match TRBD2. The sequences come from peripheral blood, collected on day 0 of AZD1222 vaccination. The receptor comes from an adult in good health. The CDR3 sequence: CASSDKREYTDTQYF. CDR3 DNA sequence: TGTGCCAGCAGCGATAAGCGGGAGTACACAGATACGCAGTATTTT.